This TCR beta chain was recovered during a study of a mutant IDH1 vaccine in newly diagnosed glioma. At the level of the study: Visits designated V12 and V13 were conducted at weeks 35 and 47, respectively.

The protocol was immunoSEQ multiplex PCR, while the TCRdb copy is restricted to in-frame clones and leaves out a portion. The profile shows around 32,000 clones, roughly 80% of them singletons. Time point reported: week 35, safety follow-up. A 20-mer mutant IDH1 peptide at 300 ug was injected subcutaneously with topical imiquimod. Notes on this clone: Antigen: not known.

Sample: PBMCs, taken from a glioma patient whose treatment included an IDH1 peptide vaccine. This receptor was obtained from a woman under 40 with glioma. Some clones in this sample may be carry-over from other donors' samples.

The CDR3 DNA reads as TGTGCCAGCGTCGGGAGGGAAGAACCATCCTACGAGCAGTACTTC. It codes for CASVGREEPSYEQYF. The genes are TRBV2 and TRBJ2-7; TRBD2 agrees at 8 bases. Germline CDR1 reads SNHLY; CDR2 reads FYNNEI. This CDR3 contains 15 residues. The ends lost 8 bases at V and 1 base at J; junction bases unmatched: 10. Using reference TRBV2 and TRBJ2-7 for the parts outside the CDR3, the full variable domain is EPEVTQTPSHQVTQMGQEVILRCVPISNHLYFYWYRQILGQKVEFLVSFYNNEISEKSEIFDDQFSVERPDGSNFTLKIRSTKLEDSAMYFCASVGREEPSYEQYFGPGTRLTVT.